This TCR beta chain came from a study of cytomegalovirus exposure and HLA in healthy donors. This PCR relied on a set of 60 Vbeta primers and 13 Jbeta primers. Using immunoSEQ multiplex PCR, the repertoire was profiled, and TCRdb retains in-frame clones only, with some absent. The table records about 160,000 clones, 77% of them present only once. The CDR3 totals 13 residues. Between the trimmed V and J ends, which lost 4 bases and 7 bases, there was a span of 10 bases. Germline values: CDR1 LNHNV, CDR2 YYDKDF (reference sequence). The clonotype was recovered from a woman in her 30s in good health and CMV-seronegative. The chain has TRBV15 and TRBJ1-4, with a weak D call TRBD1 (5 bases). The sample comprised PBMCs. The CDR3 protein is CATSTQGFEKLFF. The DNA for the CDR3 is TGTGCCACCAGCACCCAGGGATTTGAAAAACTGTTTTTT.